This TCR beta chain derives from a study of tumour-infiltrating T cells in Burkitt lymphoma (dated by TCRdb to 2018 to 2021). Background on the whole study: The Burkitt lymphoma cohort comprised around 80 patients and spanned all epidemiological subtypes of the disease. TCR repertoire data were compared against clinical outcome, and productive clonality predicted overall survival and progression-free survival independently of established prognostic factors such as age at diagnosis. What the study reported, not specific to this receptor: Several public clonotypes shared across numerous Burkitt lymphoma patients were found, and shared tumour neoantigen selection absent from diffuse large B-cell lymphoma was thereby suggested.

On this clone itself: Its antigen remains unidentified. The record has no base qualities; no much larger clone is one base away.

Libraries were prepared through the immunoSEQ multiplex PCR assay. Held by TCRdb, this immuneACCESS table contains in-frame sequences only and omits some clones. Under half of the omission traces to an unresolved V gene where checked; the cause of the rest is unknown. For this sample the table gives 46,000 or so clones, of which around 30% were detected only once. Roughly 2.6% of the sample is taken by the ten largest. In the germline V gene (reference sequence), CDR1 corresponds to MNHEY and CDR2 to SMNVEV. Trimming costs V 5 bases and J 4 bases, and their ends lie 6 bases apart. The CDR3, cysteine through phenylalanine, is 13 amino acids long. Only the CDR3 portion is preserved as DNA: 39 bases, with reading frame beginning at the first base.

The sequence joins TRBV27 to TRBJ1-6; no confident D gene assignment can be made. This sequence was found in a human donor with Burkitt lymphoma. The specimen sequenced was tumor tissue. The CDR3 protein is CASSPRYNSPLHF. Here is the DNA: TGTGCCAGCAGTCCAAGATATAATTCACCCCTCCACTTT.